Below are 28 T cell receptor beta chains sequenced from a single sample in a study of T cells in Graves' hyperthyroidism and ophthalmopathy. Amplified TCR beta CDR3 regions came from RNA transcripts. The HTBI primer set drove a first-round RT-PCR of the TCR CDR3. TCRdb re-derived calls from the multiplex PCR reads in MiXCR, one entry per CDR3 protein. Found here are 410,000 or so distinct CDR3 sequences, around 15% of them singletons; the top ten hold 13%. The source material was blood. These receptor sequences come from a man between 18 and 35 years old with Graves' ophthalmopathy.

This clonotype was seen repeatedly, ten times or more. V usage is TRBV30 and J usage is TRBJ2-6; maybe TRBD2 (6 bases). In germline, CDR1 is GTSNPN, CDR2 SVGIG (reference sequence). V lost 6 bases, J lost 1 base, and 10 bases lay in between. The CDR3 length is 14 residues. The DNA for the CDR3 is TGTGCCTGCGAGGAGGGGTCTGGGGCCAACGTCCTGACTTTC. Protein sequence: CACEEGSGANVLTF.

Many counts were recorded for this clonotype. The chain joins TRBV6-1 to TRBJ2-7, with D tentatively TRBD2 (5 bases). Trimming stripped 0 bases from V and 1 base from J, with 13 bases between. In germline, CDR1 is MNHNS, CDR2 SASEGT. The CDR3 runs to 16 residues. The CDR3 reads CASSEAVRGASYEQYF. The CDR3 DNA is TGTGCCAGCAGTGAAGCGGTCCGGGGAGCTTCCTACGAGCAGTACTTC.

This clonotype has ten or more counts. The V gene is TRBV7-2, the J gene TRBJ2-7, with D unclear. Germline V gene sequence: CDR1 SGHTA, CDR2 FQGNSA. The V end was cut by 6 bases, the J end by 2 bases, with 11 bases between. This CDR3 comprises 13 residues. Written as DNA, the CDR3 is TGTGCCAGCAGGTCAGTCGGAACCTACGAGCAGTACTTC. Its translation is CASRSVGTYEQYF.

This clonotype was observed at least ten times. V usage is TRBV2 and J usage is TRBJ2-5, with TRBD2 matching over 9 bases. Germline CDR1 SNHLY, CDR2 FYNNEI. The CDR3 spans 14 residues. The J segment lost 5 bases and the V segment lost 3 bases, leaving 4 bases of the junction unmatched. CDR3 in amino acids: CASSEASGVETQYF. CDR3 coding DNA: TGTGCCAGCAGTGAGGCTAGCGGGGTGGAGACCCAGTACTTC.

This clonotype was observed at least ten times. The genes are TRBV5-1 and TRBJ2-7; D might be TRBD1 (6 bases). This CDR3 contains 13 residues. Germline V gene data show CDR1 as SGHRS and CDR2 as YFSETQ. Trimming pared 0 bases from V and 6 bases from J, leaving 10 bases between. CDR3 loop: CASSLGQVPEQYF. DNA for the CDR3: TGCGCCAGCAGCTTGGGACAGGTCCCCGAGCAGTACTTC.

Of note for this clonotype: This may stem from a read error, because a much larger clone lies one nucleotide away. The chain has TRBV3-1 and TRBJ1-2, with D maybe TRBD1 (5 bases). V shed 8 bases and J shed 8 bases, with 15 bases lying between them. CDR1 LGHDT and CDR2 YNNKEL come from the germline V gene (reference sequence). This CDR3 region has 12 residues. The CDR3 sequence is CASGPRDGGYTF. The DNA of the CDR3 is TGTGCCAGCGGCCCTCGGGACGGAGGCTACACCTTC. The entire variable domain, with the rest obtained from reference TRBV3-1 and TRBJ1-2, is as follows: DTAVSQTPKYLVTQMGNDKSIKCEQNLGHDTMYWYKQDSKKFLKIMFSYNNKELIINETVPNRFSPKSPDKAHLNLHINSLELGDSAVYFCASGPRDGGYTFGSGTRLTVV.

This chain joins TRBV3-1 and TRBJ2-1; D perhaps matches TRBD2 (6 bases). The germline CDR1 and CDR2 sequences are LGHDT and YNNKEL (reference sequence). This CDR3 is 15 amino acids long. Trimming left V 1 base short and J 4 bases short, with 11 bases between. CDR3 loop: CASSQVGRDYNEQFF. CDR3 DNA sequence: TGTGCCAGCAGCCAAGTCGGGCGGGATTACAATGAGCAGTTCTTC.

The chain combines TRBV3-1 with TRBJ1-2; TRBD1 matches 7 bases. The ends lost 4 bases at V and 6 bases at J; junction bases unmatched: 14. CDR1 is LGHDT and CDR2 is YNNKEL in the germline V gene (reference sequence). This CDR3 is 16 amino acids long. In nucleotides, the CDR3 is TGTGCCAGCAGCCTTAGAGACAGGGAAATTAAAGATGGCTACACCTTC. Residues: CASSLRDREIKDGYTF.

This clonotype occurred many times. The genes are TRBV12-3 or TRBV12-4 and TRBJ2-7, with TRBD2 as a possible D gene (5 bases). This CDR3 region has 13 residues. The V and J ends lost 3 bases and 3 bases respectively, with 9 bases between them. CDR3 amino acids: CASSFGADYEQYF. The CDR3 DNA follows: TGTGCCAGCAGTTTCGGAGCGGACTACGAGCAGTACTTC.

This clonotype showed up many times. This sequence joins TRBV2 and TRBJ2-2, with 7 bases fitting TRBD1. This CDR3 has 14 amino acids. The V gene end was trimmed by 7 bases and the J gene end by 2 bases; junction bases not matched to a gene: 4. The germline gives CDR1 SNHLY, CDR2 FYNNEI. The CDR3 loop is CASIQGYNTGELFF. The CDR3 coding sequence is TGTGCCAGCATACAGGGGTATAACACCGGGGAGCTGTTTTTT.

A remark on this clonotype: It may be a read error: a sequence one base away is much more abundant. The chain is built from TRBV7-9 and TRBJ2-1; 7 bases align to TRBD2. V shed 1 base and J 8 bases; nucleotides not matched to a gene: 11. The CDR3 extends over 16 amino acids. The germline gives CDR1 SEHNR, CDR2 FQNEAQ (reference sequence). CDR3 protein: CASSLVGGGRGDEQFF. The CDR3 DNA reads as TGTGCCAGCAGCTTAGTGGGTGGCGGGAGAGGGGATGAGCAGTTCTTC.

This clonotype came up many times. This chain links TRBV6-5 with TRBJ2-1, with no clear D. Germline CDR1 MNHEY, CDR2 SVGAGI. Between the trimmed V and J ends, which lost 2 bases and 6 bases, there was a span of 8 bases. The CDR3 totals 13 residues. CDR3 bases: TGTGCCAGCAGTTACACCCCCCTCAATGAGCAGTTCTTC. Protein product: CASSYTPLNEQFF.

In its sample, this clonotype was seen many times. J is TRBJ1-1 and V is TRBV6-5, with a tentative D call TRBD1 (5 bases). The V end was cut by 2 bases, the J end by 1 base, with 11 bases between. CDR1 and CDR2 (germline): MNHEY, SVGAGI. The CDR3 is made up of 15 amino acids. The CDR3 region is CASSYGQPTNTEAFF. The CDR3 DNA reads TGTGCCAGCAGTTACGGACAACCGACGAACACTGAAGCTTTCTTT.

V is TRBV6-1 and J is TRBJ1-1; a possible D gene is TRBD1 (5 bases). Germline V CDR1 and CDR2: MNHNS, SASEGT. The CDR3 has 14 amino acids. Trimming took 4 bases from V and 4 from J, leaving 13 bases between them. The DNA of the CDR3 is TGTGCCAGCAGTGCAGGGAACGGGATCACTGAAGCTTTCTTT. Its protein is CASSAGNGITEAFF.

This clonotype was counted many times. The chain joins TRBV7-9 to TRBJ2-7; unclear D gene. The CDR3 length is 12 residues. With 0 bases removed from V and 3 bases from J, the gap between germline ends came to 3 bases. Germline V gene data show CDR1 as SEHNR and CDR2 as FQNEAQ (reference sequence). The CDR3 nucleotides are TGTGCCAGCAGCTTAGCTAACTACGAGCAGTACTTC. Amino acid sequence: CASSLANYEQYF.

This clonotype came up once. A much larger clone is a single base away; this may be a read error. The chain carries TRBV4-1 and TRBJ1-4; D unresolved. CDR1 and CDR2 (germline): MGHRA, YSYEKL. The CDR3 length is 13 residues. Deletions cut 4 bases from V and 7 bases from J, with 10 bases between. The CDR3 nucleotides read TGCGCCAGCAGCCGACCCCTAGGTGAAAAACTGTTTTTT. This gives the protein CASSRPLGEKLFF.

This clonotype was seen repeatedly, ten times or more. The rearrangement joins TRBV11-2 to TRBJ1-1; no clear D gene. The CDR3 runs to 13 residues. V gave up 7 bases and J gave up 0 bases, with 9 bases separating them. Germline values: CDR1 SGHAT, CDR2 FQNNGV. CDR3 residues: CASIGRMNTEAFF. In nucleotides, the CDR3 is TGTGCCAGCATCGGACGGATGAACACTGAAGCTTTCTTT.

At least ten counts were recorded for this clonotype. The chain has TRBV11-1 and TRBJ2-7; D is perhaps TRBD2 (6 bases). The V and J ends lost 5 bases and 1 base respectively, with 12 bases between them. CDR1 is SGHAT, CDR2 FQDESV, per germline (reference sequence). CDR3 length: 14 amino acids. In DNA, the CDR3 is TGTGCCAGCAGCCAACCCGGGACTTCCTACGAGCAGTACTTC. Its protein is CASSQPGTSYEQYF.

This clonotype turned up a few times. CDR3 protein: CASSSTGYVTDTQYF. The CDR3 coding sequence is TGCGCCAGCAGCAGTACAGGGTACGTCACAGATACGCAGTATTTT. The chain links TRBV5-1 to TRBJ2-3; TRBD1 might be the D (6 bases). Germline CDR1 SGHRS, CDR2 YFSETQ. The CDR3 has 15 residues. With 4 bases removed from V and 2 bases from J, the gap between germline ends came to 14 bases.

This clonotype was recorded at least ten times. This chain links TRBV2 with TRBJ2-4; a weak D match, TRBD1 (5 bases). The CDR3 has 16 amino acids. CDR1 SNHLY and CDR2 FYNNEI come from the germline V gene. V was pared by 3 bases and J by 0 bases, with 12 bases between. The CDR3 loop is CASSEWGREAKNIQYF. The CDR3 nucleotides are TGTGCCAGCAGTGAGTGGGGCAGAGAAGCCAAAAACATTCAGTACTTC. The whole variable domain, remainder taken from reference TRBV2 and TRBJ2-4, is EPEVTQTPSHQVTQMGQEVILRCVPISNHLYFYWYRQILGQKVEFLVSFYNNEISEKSEIFDDQFSVERPDGSNFTLKIRSTKLEDSAMYFCASSEWGREAKNIQYFGAGTRLSVL.

This chain joins TRBV20-1 and TRBJ2-3; 8 nucleotides agree with TRBD2. V lost 5 bases to trimming and J lost 3 bases; unmatched junction nucleotides: 7. This CDR3 is built from 14 residues. The germline V gene has CDR1 DFQATT and CDR2 SNEGSKA (reference sequence). DNA of the CDR3: TGCAGTGCTTCGACCATAGCGGGGACAGATACGCAGTATTTT. Its translation: CSASTIAGTDTQYF.

Many counts were recorded for this clonotype. The J gene is TRBJ1-2, the V gene TRBV20-1; D not certain. Trimming stripped 6 bases from V and 5 bases from J, with 10 bases between. The CDR3 consists of 11 residues. The germline V gene has CDR1 DFQATT and CDR2 SNEGSKA (reference sequence). The CDR3 protein is CSAGDPYGYTF. In DNA form, the CDR3 reads TGCAGTGCCGGCGACCCATATGGCTACACCTTC.

DNA of the CDR3: TGTGCCAGCACGGGACTAGCAGTCGAGCAGTACTTC. This translates into CASTGLAVEQYF. The chain employs TRBV12-3 or TRBV12-4 and TRBJ2-7, with TRBD2 matching 9 bases. The CDR3 extends over 12 amino acids. V lost 7 bases, J lost 6 bases, and 4 bases stayed unmatched.

This clonotype was detected ten times or more. This chain links TRBV5-1 with TRBJ2-1; D is undetermined. V lost 0 bases, J lost 8 bases, and 15 bases lay in between. Germline values: CDR1 SGHRS, CDR2 YFSETQ. The CDR3 spans 15 residues. The CDR3 protein is CASSLEGQRGDEQFF. In DNA form, the CDR3 reads TGCGCCAGCAGCTTGGAGGGCCAACGCGGTGATGAGCAGTTCTTC. Complete variable domain (other parts from reference TRBV5-1 and TRBJ2-1): KAGVTQTPRYLIKTRGQQVTLSCSPISGHRSVSWYQQTPGQGLQFLFEYFSETQRNKGNFPGRFSGRQFSNSRSEMNVSTLELGDSALYLCASSLEGQRGDEQFFGPGTRLTVL.

Comments on this clonotype: An end of the junction does not agree with germline; a read error may underlie this. CDR3 nucleotide sequence: TGTGCCAGCAGCTTGCGCGGCACCTACTCTGGGGCCGACGTCCTGACTTTC. Its translation: CASSLRGTYSGADVLTF. The V call is TRBV5-6, the J call TRBJ2-6; possibly TRBD1 for D (5 bases). Germline assignment: CDR1 SGHDT and CDR2 YYEEEE. There are 17 residues in the CDR3.

This clonotype was observed at least ten times. This rearrangement joins TRBV20-1 to TRBJ2-1, with TRBD2 identical over 9 bases. Germline V lookup: CDR1 DFQATT, CDR2 SNEGSKA (reference sequence). This CDR3 has 18 amino acids. V dropped 6 bases and J dropped 4; count of bases not matched to a gene: 19. In nucleotides, the CDR3 is TGCAGTGCCTGGGGGGGACCTATCTCCCTAGCGGGGTACAATGAGCAGTTCTTC. As protein: CSAWGGPISLAGYNEQFF.

This clonotype was recorded many times. The V gene is TRBV20-1, the J gene TRBJ1-5; 7 bases match TRBD1. Per germline, CDR1 DFQATT and CDR2 SNEGSKA (reference sequence). J gave up 3 bases and V 3 bases, and 8 bases lay outside the gene matches. There are 15 residues in the CDR3. The CDR3 sequence is CSASKRDRDNQPQHF. CDR3 in DNA: TGCAGTGCTAGTAAACGCGACAGGGACAATCAGCCCCAGCATTTT.

This clonotype was counted ten times or more. The rearrangement uses TRBV5-1 and TRBJ1-4; D possibly corresponds to TRBD1 (5 bases). The CDR3 has 15 amino acids. The V end lost 3 bases, the J end lost 0 bases, and 9 bases lay between the germline ends. Germline lookup yields CDR1 SGHRS and CDR2 YFSETQ. CDR3 sequence (DNA): TGCGCCAGCAGCTCGGGGCCAGCAACTAATGAAAAACTGTTTTTT. Its protein is CASSSGPATNEKLFF.